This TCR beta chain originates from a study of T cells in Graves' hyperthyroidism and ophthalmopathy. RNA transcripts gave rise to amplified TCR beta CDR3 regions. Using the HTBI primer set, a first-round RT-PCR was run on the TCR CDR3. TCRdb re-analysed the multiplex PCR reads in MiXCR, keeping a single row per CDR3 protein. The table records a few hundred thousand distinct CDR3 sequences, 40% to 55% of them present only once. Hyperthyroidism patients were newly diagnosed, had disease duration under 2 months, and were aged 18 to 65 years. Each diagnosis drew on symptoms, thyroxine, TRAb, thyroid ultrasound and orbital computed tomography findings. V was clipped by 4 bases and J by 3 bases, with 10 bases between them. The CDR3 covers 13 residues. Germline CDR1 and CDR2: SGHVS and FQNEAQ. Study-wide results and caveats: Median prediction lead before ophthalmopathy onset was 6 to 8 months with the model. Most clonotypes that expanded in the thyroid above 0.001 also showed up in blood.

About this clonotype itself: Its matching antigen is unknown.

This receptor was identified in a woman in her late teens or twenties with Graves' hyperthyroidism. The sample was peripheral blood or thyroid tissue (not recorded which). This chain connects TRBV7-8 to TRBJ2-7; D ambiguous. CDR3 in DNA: TGTGCCAGCAGCTCCTGGTGGAGCTACGAGCAGTACTTC. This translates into CASSSWWSYEQYF.